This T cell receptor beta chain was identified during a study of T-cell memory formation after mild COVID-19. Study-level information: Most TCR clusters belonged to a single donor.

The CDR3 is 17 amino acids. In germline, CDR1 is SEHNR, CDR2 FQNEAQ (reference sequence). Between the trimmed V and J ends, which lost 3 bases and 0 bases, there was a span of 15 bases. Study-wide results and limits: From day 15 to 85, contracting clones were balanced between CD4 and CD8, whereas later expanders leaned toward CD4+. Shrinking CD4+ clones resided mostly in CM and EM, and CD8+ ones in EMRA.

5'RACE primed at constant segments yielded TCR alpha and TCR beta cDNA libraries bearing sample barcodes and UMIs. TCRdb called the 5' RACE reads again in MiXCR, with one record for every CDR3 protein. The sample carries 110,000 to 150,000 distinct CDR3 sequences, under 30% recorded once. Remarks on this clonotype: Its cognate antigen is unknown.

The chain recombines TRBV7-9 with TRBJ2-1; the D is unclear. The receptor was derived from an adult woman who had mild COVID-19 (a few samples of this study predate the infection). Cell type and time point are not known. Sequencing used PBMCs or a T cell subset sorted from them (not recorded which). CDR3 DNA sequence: TGTGCCAGCAGCTTTCAGGCGGTGGGGTTCTCCTACAATGAGCAGTTCTTC. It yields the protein CASSFQAVGFSYNEQFF.